Presented here are 13 T cell receptor beta chains from one specimen sequenced in a study of PD-L1 blockade in urothelial cancer. The data were produced by immunoSEQ multiplex PCR, yet TCRdb's version contains in-frame clones alone and is incomplete. The sample consists of nearly 30,000 clones, about 90% of them appearing once. This sample comprised PBMCs, obtained around atezolizumab (anti-PD-L1) treatment. The origin of the receptors is a man aged 50 or older with urothelial cancer.

This chain connects TRBV27 to TRBJ2-2, with TRBD2 matching 10 bases. The ends lost 6 bases at V and 6 bases at J; junction bases unmatched: 4. Looked up from germline, CDR1 is MNHEY and CDR2 is SMNVEV (reference sequence). The CDR3 spans 14 residues. The CDR3: CASRRSGRAGELFF. The CDR3 region has the DNA TGTGCCAGCAGGCGGAGCGGGAGGGCCGGGGAGCTGTTTTTT.

V usage is TRBV19 and J usage is TRBJ2-3; TRBD1 might be the D (5 bases). Germline V lookup: CDR1 LNHDA, CDR2 SQIVND (reference sequence). The CDR3 loop spans 13 amino acids. Trimming removed 10 bases from V and 1 base from J, with 12 bases in between. For the CDR3, the DNA is TGTGCCACCCTACGCAGGGGCACAGATACGCAGTATTTT. Translation gives CATLRRGTDTQYF.

This chain links TRBV5-1 with TRBJ2-5; 8 bases align to TRBD2. V shed 4 bases and J 5 bases; nucleotides not matched to a gene: 10. Germline V gene sequence: CDR1 SGHRS, CDR2 YFSETQ. The CDR3 runs 15 residues. The CDR3 is CASSEPGGPGETQYF. CDR3 nucleotides: TGCGCCAGCAGCGAACCGGGGGGGCCCGGGGAGACCCAGTACTTC.

In this sample, this clone turned up once. This chain joins TRBV29-1 and TRBJ1-4; 8 bases map to TRBD1. The CDR3 loop spans 14 amino acids. With V trimmed by 6 bases and J by 10 bases, 13 bases remained unmatched. The germline gives CDR1 SQVTM, CDR2 ANQGSEA. This chain's CDR3 is CSVLRTGFSGKLFF. CDR3 DNA sequence: TGCAGCGTCCTCAGGACAGGGTTCTCGGGAAAACTGTTTTTT.

The chain is built from TRBV7-2 and TRBJ2-7, with TRBD2 identical over 11 bases. The CDR3 spans 14 residues. V was clipped by 5 bases and J by 2 bases; unmatched bases: 2. Germline-derived CDR1 and CDR2 are SGHTA and FQGNSA. CDR3: CASSLLAGAYEQYF. For the CDR3, the DNA is TGTGCCAGCAGCCTACTAGCGGGGGCCTACGAGCAGTACTTC.

The DNA of the CDR3 is TGTGCCAGCAGTATACTCATATACGAGCAGTACTTC. Translating gives CASSILIYEQYF. The chain links TRBV6-1 to TRBJ2-7; D unclear. This CDR3 is built from 12 residues. The V and J ends lost 5 bases and 4 bases respectively, with 9 bases between them. Per germline, CDR1 MNHNS and CDR2 SASEGT.

The chain recombines TRBV21-1 with TRBJ1-4. TRBV21-1 is given as a pseudogene. There are 16 residues in the CDR3. The CDR3 is CASSKAAWGRDEKLFF. The CDR3 DNA is TGTGCCAGCAGCAAAGCTGCCTGGGGGAGGGACGAAAAACTGTTTTTT.

This clone is a singleton in its sample. V and J are TRBV5-4 and TRBJ2-7, with TRBD2 matching 8 bases. V shed 0 bases and J 2 bases; nucleotides not matched to a gene: 7. The CDR3 has 16 residues. CDR1 and CDR2 (germline): SGHNT, YYREEE (reference sequence). The chain's CDR3 is CASSLASGGTPYEQYF. In DNA form, the CDR3 reads TGTGCCAGCAGCTTGGCGAGCGGGGGAACTCCCTACGAGCAGTACTTC.

This clone was seen more than once but under ten times. V and J are TRBV2 and TRBJ1-5; TRBD1 matches at 8 bases. The CDR3 is 14 residues long. Germline lookup yields CDR1 SNHLY and CDR2 FYNNEI. The V segment lost 4 bases and the J segment 3 bases; nucleotides outside the gene matches: 2. The DNA for the CDR3 is TGTGCCAGCAGTGGGACAGGGCTCAATCAGCCCCAGCATTTT. This codes for CASSGTGLNQPQHF.

The chain links TRBV27 to TRBJ2-1; D is possibly TRBD1 (6 bases). The CDR3 is made up of 16 amino acids. Germline values: CDR1 MNHEY, CDR2 SMNVEV (reference sequence). Deletions cut 6 bases from V and 2 bases from J, with 17 bases between. CDR3: CASSSQTGFTYNEQFF. CDR3 DNA: TGTGCCAGCAGCTCCCAAACAGGGTTCACCTACAATGAGCAGTTCTTC.

This chain uses TRBV2 with TRBJ2-7; TRBD2 aligns across 8 bases. This CDR3 spans 16 amino acids. With 3 bases clipped from V and 3 bases from J, the junction kept 10 bases outside the gene matches. Germline assignment: CDR1 SNHLY and CDR2 FYNNEI. Here the CDR3 reads CASSDPREGLYYEQYF. CDR3 DNA: TGTGCCAGCAGTGATCCTCGGGAGGGTCTTTACTACGAGCAGTACTTC.

The chain is built from TRBV4-3 and TRBJ1-2, with 7 bases aligning to TRBD1. This CDR3 contains 18 residues. Unmatched junction bases numbered 14, after V lost 0 bases and J lost 4 bases. Germline V lookup: CDR1 LGHNA, CDR2 YSLEER. CDR3 amino acids: CASSQEPPGQQLFYGYTF. CDR3 nucleotide sequence: TGCGCCAGCAGCCAAGAGCCACCGGGACAGCAACTTTTCTATGGCTACACCTTC.

The chain carries TRBV5-4 and TRBJ1-3, with TRBD1 matching 9 bases. CDR1 is SGHNT, CDR2 YYREEE, per germline (reference sequence). This CDR3 is built from 16 residues. V shed 4 bases and J 0 bases; nucleotides not matched to a gene: 5. Here the CDR3 reads CASSRQGGASGNTIYF. The CDR3 coding sequence is TGTGCCAGCAGCCGACAGGGGGGGGCCTCTGGAAACACCATATATTTT.